The clone carrying this T cell receptor (beta chain) was seen more than once but under ten times. Its antigen is currently unknown. These data come from a study of vaccination and CD4 T cells after COVID-19. Findings and caveats of the study: Median counts of SARS-CoV-2-reactive clonotypes increased from around 20 to 38; this difference was not significant.

The Oncomine TCR Beta short-read assay generated sequence data from the DNA of cultured CD4+ T cells. Each CDR3 protein is one row after TCRdb ran MiXCR on the PCR reads. The sample lists 20,000 to 25,000 distinct CDR3 sequences; approximately 38% were seen once. V was shortened by 1 base and J by 5 bases, with 11 bases between the two germline ends. CDR1 is MNHEY and CDR2 is SVGAGI in the germline V gene. The CDR3 is 14 amino acids. Regarding time point: late sampling 161 to 241 days after vaccination in a few convalescent patients. This sample's treatment: roughly ten-day PBMC culture with coronavirus spike peptide pools or control peptides (ViraFEST assay).

The clonotype was recovered from a human donor who had recovered from COVID-19. This chain uses TRBV6-5 with TRBJ2-5; a possible D gene is TRBD1 (6 bases). The source was CD4+ T cells from blood, cultured in vitro, collected about 7 months after SARS-CoV-2 vaccination. The chain's CDR3 is CASSYLGAGETQYF. DNA for the CDR3: TGTGCCAGCAGTTACTTGGGGGCAGGGGAGACCCAGTACTTC.